This T cell receptor (beta chain) was sequenced in a study of T cells in Graves' hyperthyroidism and ophthalmopathy. Whole-study results and caveats: Peripheral blood also featured most of the thyroid clonotypes expanded above 0.001. Stable hyperthyroidism and ophthalmopathy were separated using 13 V-J signatures.

Amplified TCR beta CDR3 regions came from RNA transcripts. The study used the HTBI primer set for a first-round RT-PCR of the TCR CDR3. TCRdb re-derived calls from the multiplex PCR reads in MiXCR, one entry per CDR3 protein. The repertoire consists of about 300,000 distinct CDR3 sequences, with 10% to 15% occurring once and the leading ten covering 6% to 8%. Germline V CDR1 and CDR2: LNHDA, SQIVND (reference sequence). The CDR3 runs to 13 residues. V lost 8 bases and J 7 bases, leaving 12 bases between the germline ends. This clonotype showed up just a few times. The antigen is not known. Uncontrolled infection, other autoimmune disease, pregnancy or lactation disqualified patients from enrolment. Diagnosis relied on clinical symptoms, serum thyroxine and TRAb, thyroid ultrasound and orbital computed tomography.

Sequenced input: blood. This receptor was obtained from a woman in her 30s with Graves' hyperthyroidism that later progressed to Graves' ophthalmopathy. The gene calls are TRBV19 and TRBJ1-6; D perhaps matches TRBD1 (6 bases). The CDR3, as DNA: TGTGCCAGTTCCGGGACACTAAATTCACCCCTCCACTTT. It encodes CASSGTLNSPLHF.